The entry below gives a single TCR beta chain sequence along with its context. Given a much more abundant clone one base away, this may be a read error. CDR3 size: 15 residues. Germline V gene sequence: CDR1 MNHEY, CDR2 SVGAGI. This sample is drawn from a study of tumor-infiltrating lymphocytes in primary liver carcinoma. About the study: These were node-negative, non-metastatic T1-T3 tumors of roughly 4.2 to 10 cm.

Both blood RNA, taken from unsorted whole blood, and germline DNA were extracted. Using a constant-region primer together with ProtoScript II reverse transcriptase, TCR beta cDNA was made from 500 ng of total RNA. Slightly modified ARM-PCR, run as three nested multiplex PCR rounds, produced the TCR beta libraries. With TRBV1-TRBV30 forward primers and a C-beta reverse primer, the first two PCR rounds were run for approximately 10 cycles each. TCRdb re-called the multiplex PCR reads through MiXCR, storing one row per CDR3 protein. The profile shows approximately 330,000 distinct CDR3 sequences, around three fifths of them singletons.

The V and J genes are TRBV6-5 and TRBJ2-1; 14 nucleotides match TRBD2. Material: peripheral blood. This sequence originates from a man in his forties with primary liver carcinoma and hepatitis B virus infection. The CDR3 coding sequence is TGTGCCAGCACCCCGACTAGCGGGAGGGTCAATGGGCAGTTCTTC. Its translation is CASTPTSGRVNGQFF.